These T cell receptor beta chains were read from a single sample in a study of graft-versus-host responses after intestinal transplantation. No antigen has been identified for these receptors. TCRdb's table, derived via immunoSEQ multiplex PCR, lists solely in-frame clones and lacks some. The top ten clones hold approximately 0.17% of a sample with roughly 97,000 clones, about nine tenths of them seen once. Sequences were derived from unstimulated CD4+ T cells sorted from spleen or lymph node cells, sampled before transplant. These receptors were taken from a human donor who was the organ donor for an intestinal transplant. CDR3s include the opening cysteine and the closing phenylalanine or tryptophan. The D gene is left open where the match is weak. Not all rows give a size; the values are once, few, many and, for expanded clones, a class.

abundance,v_gene,j_gene,d_gene,CDR3aa,CDR3nt
-,TRBV4-2,TRBJ1-1,-,CASSQMEQGNTEAFF,TGTGCCAGCAGCCAAATGGAGCAGGGGAACACTGAAGCTTTCTTT
-,TRBV6-1,TRBJ1-6,TRBD1,CASSAYRGMGNSPLHF,TGTGCCAGCAGTGCGTACAGGGGAATGGGGAATTCACCCCTCCACTTT
once,TRBV10-1,TRBJ2-7,-,CASSESNPGAFEQYF,TGCGCCAGCAGTGAGTCAAATCCAGGGGCTTTCGAGCAGTACTTC
-,TRBV15,TRBJ1-1,-,CATSRDREGTGFF,TGTGCCACCAGCAGAGACAGGGAGGGTACGGGTTTCTTT
-,TRBV4-1,TRBJ2-7,TRBD1,CASSLRDRDYEQYF,TGCGCCAGCAGCCTCCGGGACAGGGACTACGAGCAGTACTTC
-,TRBV4-1,TRBJ2-1,TRBD2,CASSQDSRLAGVSNEQFF,TGCGCCAGCAGCCAAGATTCCCGACTAGCGGGGGTTTCCAATGAGCAGTTCTTC
-,TRBV4-1,TRBJ2-3,TRBD2,CASSQDKWGRGGGTDTQYF,TGCGCCAGCAGCCAAGATAAGTGGGGACGGGGGGGCGGCACAGATACGCAGTATTTT
-,TRBV6-1,TRBJ1-1,-,CASSEQGSFSTEAFF,TGTGCCAGCAGTGAACAGGGGTCGTTTTCTACTGAAGCTTTCTTT
-,TRBV4-3,TRBJ2-7,TRBD1,CASSLRDRDYEQYF,TGCGCCAGCAGCCTCCGGGACAGGGACTACGAGCAGTACTTC
-,TRBV7-2,TRBJ1-5,-,CASSGGGQLNQPQHF,TGTGCCAGCAGCGGCGGAGGACAGTTAAATCAGCCCCAGCATTTT
-,TRBV4-3,TRBJ1-2,-,CASSQEGGAGYTF,TGCGCCAGCAGCCAAGAAGGGGGGGCTGGCTACACCTTC
-,TRBV4-1,TRBJ1-1,-,CASSQVQLGLAFF,TGCGCCAGCAGCCAAGTACAGTTAGGACTCGCTTTCTTT
once,TRBV25-1,TRBJ2-6,-,CASSLTGINSGANVLTF,TGTGCCAGCTCTCTAACAGGGATCAACTCTGGGGCCAACGTCCTGACTTTC
-,TRBV7-2,TRBJ2-1,TRBD2,CASSLAGGFNEQFF,TGTGCCAGCAGCTTAGCGGGGGGGTTCAATGAGCAGTTCTTC
-,TRBV4-2,TRBJ2-3,-,CASSQASVGLTDTQYF,TGTGCCAGCAGCCAAGCTTCTGTGGGGCTCACAGATACGCAGTATTTT
-,TRBV30,TRBJ2-7,TRBD1,CAWTLRTGRPYEQYF,TGTGCCTGGACTTTACGGACAGGGAGACCCTACGAGCAGTACTTC
-,TRBV5-4,TRBJ2-7,-,CASSPRDSPEQYF,TGTGCCAGCAGCCCTCGGGACTCTCCTGAGCAGTACTTC
few,TRBV4-3,TRBJ1-4,TRBD1,CASSPSDRGREKLFF,TGCGCCAGCAGCCCCTCGGACAGGGGAAGGGAAAAACTGTTTTTT
few,TRBV7-9,TRBJ2-7,-,CASSLDSSYEQYF,TGTGCCAGCAGCTTAGACTCATCCTACGAGCAGTACTTC
once,TRBV6-5,TRBJ1-2,-,CASSQTDYYGYTF,TGTGCCAGCAGCCAGACAGATTACTATGGCTACACCTTC
-,TRBV18,TRBJ2-4,TRBD2,CASSPRAPAGGENIQYF,TGTGCCAGCTCACCACGGGCGCCCGCGGGGGGGGAAAACATTCAGTACTTC
once,TRBV5-1,TRBJ2-2,TRBD1,CASSVTGANTGELFF,TGCGCCAGCAGCGTTACAGGGGCCAACACCGGGGAGCTGTTTTTT
-,TRBV9,TRBJ2-7,-,CASSVKVSGEQYF,TGTGCCAGCAGCGTAAAAGTCTCCGGCGAGCAGTACTTC
-,TRBV4-3,TRBJ2-3,TRBD2,CASRGRSGGIADTQYF,TGCGCCAGCAGGGGGAGGAGCGGGGGAATCGCAGATACGCAGTATTTT
once,TRBV5-7,TRBJ1-6,-,CASSATGQDPHNSPLHF,TGTGCCAGCAGCGCGACAGGTCAGGATCCTCATAATTCACCCCTCCACTTT
few,TRBV19,TRBJ1-4,-,CASSNYRVEGTNEKLFF,TGTGCCAGTAGCAACTACAGGGTTGAGGGGACTAATGAAAAACTGTTTTTT
-,TRBV5-1,TRBJ2-3,-,CASSLVVPDTQYF,TGCGCCAGCAGCTTGGTCGTTCCAGATACGCAGTATTTT
-,TRBV7-9,TRBJ2-6,-,CASSLGGGSGANVLTF,TGTGCCAGCAGCTTAGGGGGCGGCTCTGGGGCCAACGTCCTGACTTTC
-,TRBV4-1,TRBJ1-1,TRBD1,CASSQEGQGGMNTEAFF,TGCGCCAGCAGCCAAGAAGGGCAGGGGGGAATGAACACTGAAGCTTTCTTT
-,TRBV5-4,TRBJ2-7,TRBD1,CASSMEIGDSHYEQYF,TGTGCCAGCAGCATGGAAATAGGGGACAGCCATTACGAGCAGTACTTC
-,TRBV9,TRBJ2-7,TRBD2,CASSGGTSGGAFFYEQYF,TGTGCCAGCAGCGGAGGTACTAGCGGGGGGGCCTTCTTCTACGAGCAGTACTTC
-,TRBV4-2,TRBJ2-7,TRBD2,CASSLAGGTIYEQYF,TGTGCCAGCAGCTTGGCGGGGGGGACCATTTACGAGCAGTACTTC
-,TRBV5-1,TRBJ2-5,-,CASSTPSPGATETQYF,TGCGCCAGCAGCACCCCTAGCCCAGGGGCGACAGAGACCCAGTACTTC
-,TRBV11-2,TRBJ1-1,-,CASAGRNTEAFF,TGTGCCAGCGCGGGGCGGAACACTGAAGCTTTCTTT
-,TRBV5-3,TRBJ1-2,-,CARSHSFTGKSYGYTF,TGTGCCAGAAGCCACTCTTTCACAGGGAAAAGCTATGGCTACACCTTC
-,TRBV7-2,TRBJ2-3,TRBD2,CASSSPASGGRTDTQYF,TGTGCCAGCAGCTCCCCAGCTAGCGGGGGGCGCACAGATACGCAGTATTTT
-,TRBV7-6,TRBJ2-2,TRBD2,CASSLSGGVSGELFF,TGTGCCAGCAGCTTATCCGGGGGGGTGTCCGGGGAGCTGTTTTTT
-,TRBV28,TRBJ1-6,-,CASSLSRGSPLHF,TGTGCCAGCAGTCTCTCCCGGGGGTCACCCCTCCACTTT
-,TRBV5-1,TRBJ1-1,-,CASSLEGKVEAFF,TGCGCCAGCAGCTTGGAAGGTAAGGTGGAGGCTTTCTTT
once,TRBV4-2,TRBJ2-5,-,CASSQEPAVQETQYF,TGTGCCAGCAGCCAAGAACCTGCGGTTCAAGAGACCCAGTACTTC
-,TRBV18,TRBJ2-3,TRBD2,CASSSSGGSDTQYF,TGTGCCAGCTCGTCTAGCGGGGGGAGCGATACGCAGTATTTT
-,TRBV9,TRBJ2-1,TRBD2,CASSESSGADNEQFF,TGTGCCAGCAGCGAAAGTAGCGGGGCTGACAATGAGCAGTTCTTC
once,TRBV27,TRBJ2-2,TRBD2,CASTTASLAGLYTGELFF,TGTGCCAGCACCACGGCATCACTAGCGGGGCTCTACACCGGGGAGCTGTTTTTT
-,TRBV19,TRBJ1-4,TRBD1,CASSSPGQGLLGNEKLFF,TGTGCCAGTAGCTCCCCGGGACAGGGTCTACTTGGTAATGAAAAACTGTTTTTT
-,TRBV6-5,TRBJ2-3,TRBD1,CASSYRGRDTQYF,TGTGCCAGCAGTTACAGGGGGCGGGATACGCAGTATTTT
once,TRBV7-9,TRBJ2-3,-,CASSFMTDTQYF,TGTGCCAGCAGCTTTATGACAGATACGCAGTATTTT
-,TRBV2,TRBJ2-1,TRBD2,CASRGKRGSYNEQFF,TGTGCCAGCAGGGGTAAGCGGGGGAGTTACAATGAGCAGTTCTTC
-,TRBV4-1,TRBJ1-6,TRBD1,CASSQGIVTGWSPLHF,TGCGCCAGCAGCCAAGGTATCGTGACAGGGTGGTCACCCCTCCACTTT
-,TRBV6-4,TRBJ1-3,-,CASSDGDTALDSGNTIYF,TGTGCCAGCAGTGACGGGGACACTGCTCTCGACTCTGGAAACACCATATATTTT
-,TRBV4-1,TRBJ1-6,-,CASSQFVTVSSYNSPLHF,TGCGCCAGCAGCCAGTTCGTCACGGTGAGCTCCTATAATTCACCCCTCCACTTT
-,TRBV19,TRBJ1-2,TRBD1,CASSIPTGAYGYTF,TGTGCCAGTAGTATACCCACAGGGGCGTATGGCTACACCTTC
-,TRBV7-2,TRBJ2-6,-,CASSLRRAGANVLTF,TGTGCCAGCAGCTTACGCAGGGCTGGGGCCAACGTCCTGACTTTC